The present T cell receptor (beta chain) was sequenced within a study of shared clonotypes between healthy human individuals. A remark on this clone: The antigen remains undetermined.

This table comes from immunoSEQ multiplex PCR, and its TCRdb copy is limited to in-frame clones, with some not included. The sample has about 1 million clones, around 76% seen once. With 8 bases clipped from V and 1 base from J, the junction kept 6 bases outside the gene matches. The germline V gene encodes CDR1 SNHLY and CDR2 FYNNEI. The CDR3 is made up of 14 amino acids. Whole-study findings and limits: Naive subsets typically showed greater estimated richness than memory subsets.

This sequence originates from a man younger than 35 in good health. The V and J genes are TRBV2 and TRBJ1-1; 8 nucleotides agree with TRBD1. The specimen was memory CD4+ T cells sorted from blood. The subset denotes: CD45RA-negative fraction. The CDR3 protein is CASVRGLRNTEAFF. The CDR3, as DNA: TGTGCCAGCGTCAGGGGGCTGAGGAACACTGAAGCTTTCTTT. Supplemented by reference TRBV2 and TRBJ1-1, the full variable domain reads EPEVTQTPSHQVTQMGQEVILRCVPISNHLYFYWYRQILGQKVEFLVSFYNNEISEKSEIFDDQFSVERPDGSNFTLKIRSTKLEDSAMYFCASVRGLRNTEAFFGQGTRLTVV.